This is a list of T cell receptor beta chains from one sample in a study of early T cells in non-severe SARS-CoV-2 infection. Using its own MiXCR run on the 5' RACE reads, TCRdb lists one record per CDR3 protein. The table has about 39,000 distinct CDR3 sequences, around 6% seen once. The sequencing here drew on whole blood, taken at baseline. These TCRs come from an adult who was a healthcare worker with PCR-confirmed SARS-CoV-2 infection or an uninfected control (not recorded which). CDR3s leave out the opening cysteine and the closing phenylalanine or tryptophan. D genes are given only for firm matches.

.	TRBV10-3	TRBJ2-5	AIKPADQETQY
.	TRBV4-1	TRBJ1-4	ASSPYGVAEKLF
TRBD2	TRBV4-2	TRBJ2-2	ASSQRSASGRGVSGELF
TRBD2	TRBV2	TRBJ2-1	ASSERLARYNEQF
TRBD1	TRBV6-1	TRBJ2-4	ASRTGTGVAKNIQY
.	TRBV7-2	TRBJ2-5	ASSLDRGGGTQY
.	TRBV5-1	TRBJ2-1	ASSLDRRWGEQF
.	TRBV4-2	TRBJ2-5	ASSQVEVETQY
.	TRBV5-1	TRBJ1-1	ASSPEMGRGAKAF
.	TRBV9	TRBJ2-4	ASSGSLRDIQY
.	TRBV4-2	TRBJ2-1	ASSPARSAAYNEQF
.	TRBV18	TRBJ1-6	ASSADTRNSPLH
.	TRBV12-3/TRBV12-4	TRBJ1-2	ASSQLGGTFYGYT
.	TRBV28	TRBJ1-5	ASSLGGISSNQPQH
.	TRBV19	TRBJ1-2	ASSIVTVGRSGYGYT
.	TRBV13	TRBJ2-2	ASSAYSGPSNTGELF
.	TRBV11-2	TRBJ2-1	ASRGSSYNEQF
TRBD2	TRBV29-1	TRBJ2-3	SVGGLAGGTDTQY
.	TRBV7-6	TRBJ2-5	ASSLALGAGTQY
TRBD1	TRBV6-2/TRBV6-3	TRBJ2-7	ASSYSSRTGDHYEQY
.	TRBV5-1	TRBJ2-5	ASSLAIGTQY
.	TRBV12-3/TRBV12-4	TRBJ2-5	ASSYRPQETQY
.	TRBV7-9	TRBJ1-1	ASSEGVLINTEAF
.	TRBV7-6	TRBJ2-1	ASSGGLYNEQF
TRBD2	TRBV9	TRBJ2-3	ASSVGLAGITDTQY
.	TRBV29-1	TRBJ2-3	SDVDFLDTQY
TRBD1	TRBV29-1	TRBJ1-1	SVEESARGTEAF
.	TRBV29-1	TRBJ2-7	SGILTSGGYEQY
TRBD1	TRBV3-1	TRBJ2-1	ASSQEGTGGQDEQF
.	TRBV10-3	TRBJ1-1	AISVLGGTEAF
TRBD1	TRBV30	TRBJ2-7	AFRDRKTYEQY
.	TRBV6-4	TRBJ2-2	ASSEDGASGELF
.	TRBV11-2	TRBJ2-7	ASSSAGASYEQY
.	TRBV5-1	TRBJ2-1	ASSSGLSTYNEQF
TRBD2	TRBV29-1	TRBJ2-1	SSWAGGLDEQF
.	TRBV6-2/TRBV6-3	TRBJ2-3	ASSYSIRIDTQY
.	TRBV4-3	TRBJ2-1	ASSQEGDDEQF
.	TRBV27	TRBJ1-5	ASRPLDVDSNQPQH
.	TRBV6-2/TRBV6-3	TRBJ2-6	ASSPAGSGANVLT